The next 7 T cell receptor beta chains were all read from a single sample in a study of T cells in Graves' hyperthyroidism and ophthalmopathy. RNA transcripts provided the source from which TCR beta CDR3 regions were amplified. The TCR CDR3 was amplified in a first-round RT-PCR using the HTBI primer set. TCRdb processed the multiplex PCR reads anew with MiXCR; each CDR3 protein has one entry. The table lists a few hundred thousand distinct CDR3 sequences, roughly 15% of them singletons. Input material: blood. These receptors all come from a woman aged 40 to 50 with Graves' ophthalmopathy.

This rearrangement joins TRBV2 to TRBJ2-2; D unresolved. V was cut by 7 bases and J by 2 bases, with 14 bases left in between. This CDR3 has 15 amino acids. CDR1 and CDR2 from the germline V gene are SNHLY and FYNNEI. CDR3 sequence reads: CASIRAEDNTGELFF. The CDR3 DNA sequence: TGTGCCAGCATCCGGGCAGAGGATAACACCGGGGAGCTGTTTTTT.

This clonotype was observed many times. The J gene is TRBJ2-5, the V gene TRBV5-1; 7 positions agree with TRBD1. V trimming: 3 bases; J trimming: 4 bases; junction bases outside the gene matches: 12. Germline V gene sequence: CDR1 SGHRS, CDR2 YFSETQ. This CDR3 is 16 amino acids long. CDR3 residues: CASSSLRTGKGETQYF. In nucleotides, the CDR3 is TGCGCCAGCAGCTCACTACGGACAGGAAAGGGAGAGACCCAGTACTTC.

This clonotype was counted many times. V and J are TRBV7-9 and TRBJ2-7; 7 nucleotides agree with TRBD1. V lost 8 bases to trimming and J lost 3 bases; unmatched junction nucleotides: 4. Germline CDR1 and CDR2: SEHNR and FQNEAQ (reference sequence). This CDR3 has 12 residues. The CDR3 is CASWAGGYEQYF. The CDR3, as DNA: TGTGCCAGCTGGGCAGGGGGCTACGAGCAGTACTTC.

This clonotype has at least ten counts. This chain uses TRBV20-1 with TRBJ1-3; TRBD1 matches at 10 bases. The germline V gene has CDR1 DFQATT and CDR2 SNEGSKA (reference sequence). The V segment lost 6 bases and the J segment 3 bases; nucleotides outside the gene matches: 11. The CDR3 runs 16 residues. In DNA form, the CDR3 reads TGCAGTGCCAGAACCGGACAGGGGGGCATTGGAAACACCATATATTTT. Protein product: CSARTGQGGIGNTIYF.

Many counts were recorded for this clonotype. The chain combines TRBV28 with TRBJ1-5, with D perhaps matching TRBD1 (5 bases). The ends were cut back, 2 bases at V and 3 bases at J, with 11 bases in the middle. CDR1 and CDR2 from the germline V gene are MDHEN and SYDVKM. The CDR3 spans 15 residues. CDR3 residues: CASSLQGTYNQPQHF. In DNA, the CDR3 is TGTGCCAGCAGTTTACAAGGGACCTACAATCAGCCCCAGCATTTT.

This clonotype occurred many times. The CDR3 DNA sequence: TGTGCCACCAGGAGCGGGACTGAGCAGTTCTTC. Translated: CATRSGTEQFF. This rearrangement joins TRBV24-1 to TRBJ2-1; 7 positions agree with TRBD2. J lost 9 bases, V lost 7 bases, and 2 bases had no gene match. The CDR3 covers 11 residues. Per germline, CDR1 KGHDR and CDR2 SFDVKD.

V usage is TRBV6-1 and J usage is TRBJ1-4; TRBD1 might be the D (6 bases). Germline lookup yields CDR1 MNHNS and CDR2 SASEGT. CDR3 length equals 15 residues. V gave up 5 bases and J gave up 4 bases, with 14 bases separating them. The CDR3 bases are TGTGCCAGCAGTTGGGGGGCAGGGGATAATGAAAAACTGTTTTTT. Translation gives CASSWGAGDNEKLFF.